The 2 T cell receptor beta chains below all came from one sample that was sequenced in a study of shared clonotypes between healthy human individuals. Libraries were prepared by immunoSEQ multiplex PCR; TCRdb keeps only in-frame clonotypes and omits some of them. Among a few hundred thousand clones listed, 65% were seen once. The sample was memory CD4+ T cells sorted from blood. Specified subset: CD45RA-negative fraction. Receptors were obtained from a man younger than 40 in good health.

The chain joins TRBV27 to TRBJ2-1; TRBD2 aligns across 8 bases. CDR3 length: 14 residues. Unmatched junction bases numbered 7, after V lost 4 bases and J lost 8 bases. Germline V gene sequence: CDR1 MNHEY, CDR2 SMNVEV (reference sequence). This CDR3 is CASSWSSGSHEQFF. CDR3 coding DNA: TGTGCCAGCAGTTGGTCGAGCGGGAGCCATGAGCAGTTCTTC.

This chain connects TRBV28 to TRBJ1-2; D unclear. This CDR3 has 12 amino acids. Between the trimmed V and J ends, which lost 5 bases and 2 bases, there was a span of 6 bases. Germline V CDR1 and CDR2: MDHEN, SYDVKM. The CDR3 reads CASSAVNYGYTF. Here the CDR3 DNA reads TGTGCCAGCAGTGCAGTAAACTATGGCTACACCTTC.